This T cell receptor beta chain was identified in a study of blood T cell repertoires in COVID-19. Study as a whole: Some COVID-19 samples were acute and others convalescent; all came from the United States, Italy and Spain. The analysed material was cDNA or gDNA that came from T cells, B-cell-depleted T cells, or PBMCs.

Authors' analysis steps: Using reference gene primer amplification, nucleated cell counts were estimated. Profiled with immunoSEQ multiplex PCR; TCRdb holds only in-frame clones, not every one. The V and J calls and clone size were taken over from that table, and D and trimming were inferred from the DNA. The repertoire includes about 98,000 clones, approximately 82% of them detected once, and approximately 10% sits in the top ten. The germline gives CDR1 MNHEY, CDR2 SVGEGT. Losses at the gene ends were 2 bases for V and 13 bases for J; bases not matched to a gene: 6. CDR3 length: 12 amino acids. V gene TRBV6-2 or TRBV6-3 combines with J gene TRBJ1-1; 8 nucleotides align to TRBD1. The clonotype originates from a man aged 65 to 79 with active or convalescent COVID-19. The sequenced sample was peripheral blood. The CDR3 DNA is TGTGCCAGCAGTTACCCGGACAGGGTAGGTTTCTTT. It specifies CASSYPDRVGFF.